One and the same sample provided the 10 T cell receptor beta chains below, sequenced in a study of tumor-infiltrating lymphocytes in primary liver carcinoma. cDNA specific to TCR beta was made from about 550 ng of total RNA, with a constant-region primer employed for priming. Each TCR beta library was derived from three nested multiplex PCR rounds that employed slightly modified ARM-PCR. PCR rounds one and two used TRBV1-TRBV30 forward primers with a C-beta reverse primer for 10 cycles each. Using its own MiXCR run on the multiplex PCR reads, TCRdb lists one record per CDR3 protein. The table shows about 20,000 distinct CDR3 sequences, with roughly 78% occurring only once. Unsorted bulk tissue (roughly 19-31 mg) underwent RNA and DNA co-extraction. The sample comprised liver tumor tissue from sampling region 1. Sample subset: tumor region T1, superior pole. Receptors originate from a man in his forties or fifties with primary liver carcinoma and hepatitis B virus infection.

This clonotype was observed a handful of times. The chain carries TRBV10-3 and TRBJ2-1; 9 bases line up with TRBD1. Germline trimming cut 7 bases from V and 8 bases from J; bases unmatched to any gene: 12. The V gene's germline CDR1 is ENHRY and CDR2 SYGVKD. The CDR3 spans 15 residues. CDR3 in amino acids: CAINGSGQGTHEQFF. In DNA form, the CDR3 reads TGTGCCATCAATGGGAGTGGACAGGGGACCCATGAGCAGTTCTTC.

Remarks on this clonotype: Compared with germline, one end of the junction differs, possibly owing to a read error. The V and J genes are TRBV7-9 and TRBJ2-2; 16 bases map to TRBD2. Germline values: CDR1 SEHNR, CDR2 FQNEAQ (reference sequence). The CDR3 is made up of 19 amino acids. The CDR3 DNA reads TGTGCCAGCAGCCCTCAGACGGGACTAGCGGGAGGGCAATCCGGGGATCTGTTTTTT. This gives the protein CASSPQTGLAGGQSGDLFF. Full variable domain (outside the CDR3, taken from reference TRBV7-9 and TRBJ2-2): DTGVSQNPRHKITKRGQNVTFRCDPISEHNRLYWYRQTLGQGPEFLTYFQNEAQLEKSRLLSDRFSAERPKGSFSTLEIQRTEQGDSAMYLCASSPQTGLAGGQSGDLFFGEGSRLTVL.

As regards this clonotype: A junction end diverges from the germline sequence, so it may reflect a read error. The chain is built from TRBV6-1 and TRBJ1-2; 10 nucleotides align to TRBD1. Germline loops: CDR1 MNHNS, CDR2 SASEGT. The CDR3 runs to 15 residues. CDR3 loop: CATRQGAGRDYDYTF. CDR3 nucleotide sequence: TGTGCCACAAGACAGGGGGCGGGCAGGGACTATGACTACACCTTC.

This clonotype was detected many times. The V gene is TRBV28, the J gene TRBJ2-4; D may correspond to TRBD1 or TRBD2 (6 bases each). This CDR3 contains 13 residues. Trimming removed 7 bases from V and 8 bases from J, with 15 bases in between. Germline V gene lookup returns CDR1 MDHEN and CDR2 SYDVKM. For the CDR3, the DNA is TGTGCCAGCAAGGGCCGGGGGCAGTACATTCAGTACTTC. This encodes CASKGRGQYIQYF.

As to this clonotype: This likely comes from a read error, as the CDR3 has no conserved phenylalanine or tryptophan at its end. This chain joins TRBV29-1 and TRBJ1-2; D unclear. Germline CDR1 is SQVTM and CDR2 is ANQGSEA. The CDR3 runs to 11 residues. V gave up 8 bases and J gave up 10 bases, with 17 bases separating them. For the CDR3, the DNA is TGCAGCCTTGTCCAAGGGAATGACTACACCTTA. Encoded protein: CSLVQGNDYTL.

On this clonotype itself: No conserved phenylalanine or tryptophan is present at the end of the CDR3, so a read error is the likely explanation. The DNA is left out, because the CDR3 cannot be placed on it with certainty; the CDR3 is given as TCRdb lists it. The chain combines TRBV29-1 with TRBJ2-5; TRBD1 reflects the table's D call only, with no check against the DNA. From germline, CDR1 is SQVTM and CDR2 ANQGSEA. The CDR3 has 15 amino acids, counting both end residues. The chain's CDR3 is CSVETDMGRGETQYL.

On this clonotype itself: A read error may produce the germline difference seen at one junction end. The V and J genes are TRBV4-1 and TRBJ2-7; 7 bases fit TRBD2. CDR1 is MGHRA and CDR2 is YSYEKL in the germline V gene. There are 16 residues in the CDR3. CDR3 sequence: CASSRSLAEPLYEQYF. The CDR3 region has the DNA TGTGCCAGCAGCCGATCCCTAGCGGAGCCACTTTATGAGCAGTACTTC.

The chain combines TRBV4-2 with TRBJ2-6; TRBD1 aligns across 10 bases. The germline gives CDR1 LGHNA, CDR2 YNFKEQ. The CDR3 sequence is 18 residues long. V lost 3 bases and J lost 8; bases outside the gene matches: 13. The CDR3 sequence: CASSQETGGITGTNVLTF. The DNA for the CDR3 is TGTGCCAGCAGCCAGGAGACAGGGGGCATTACCGGAACCAACGTCCTGACTTTC.

Of note for this clonotype: One junction end disagrees with the germline gene, perhaps due to a read error. V is TRBV5-6 and J is TRBJ2-4; D is ambiguous. Germline V gene data show CDR1 as SGHDT and CDR2 as YYEEEE. This CDR3 is built from 14 residues. This chain's CDR3 is CASSLGTTKSIQYF. The CDR3, as DNA: TGTGCCAGCAGCTTGGGTACGACCAAAAGCATTCAGTACTTC.

This clonotype was seen many times. The rearrangement joins TRBV29-1 to TRBJ1-2; TRBD1 is a possible D gene (5 bases). This CDR3 has 12 amino acids. V was pared by 4 bases and J by 6 bases, with 12 bases between. The germline V gene has CDR1 SQVTM and CDR2 ANQGSEA. CDR3 sequence reads: CSVAQTVDGYTF. In nucleotides, the CDR3 is TGCAGCGTTGCCCAGACAGTAGATGGCTACACCTTC.